These T cell receptor beta chains were read from a single sample in a study of blood T cell repertoires in COVID-19. The method was immunoSEQ multiplex PCR; TCRdb's version includes in-frame clones alone and lacks a portion of them. The table includes roughly 200,000 clones, 70% to 90% detected once. What was sequenced was peripheral blood. The receptors stem from a human donor with active or convalescent COVID-19. The donor label of this sample is uncertain. Both conserved end residues are part of each CDR3. The D gene is left open where the match is weak. Where a row states a size, it is once, few, many or the class of an expanded clone; other rows omit it.

D: NA; J: TRBJ2-2; V: TRBV10-1; size: NA; DNA: TGCGCCAGCAGGGAGACCCTAAACACCGGGGAGCTGTTTTTT; CDR3: CASRETLNTGELFF
D: NA; J: TRBJ1-3; V: TRBV5-1; size: NA; DNA: TGCGCCAGCAGCCCGGGACACCGGTCGTCTGGAAACACCATATATTTT; CDR3: CASSPGHRSSGNTIYF
D: NA; J: TRBJ1-5; V: TRBV5-1; size: once; DNA: TGCGCCAGCAGCGTTCGGGGGGCTTCAGACCCCCAGCATTTT; CDR3: CASSVRGASDPQHF
D: NA; J: TRBJ2-7; V: TRBV6-5; size: NA; DNA: TGTGCCAGCAGTTCGGGGGGCCCCTACGAGCAGTACTTC; CDR3: CASSSGGPYEQYF
D: TRBD1; J: TRBJ1-6; V: TRBV20-1; size: NA; DNA: TGCAGTGCTAGTCCCCCCGGGACAGCGAATTCACCCCTCCACTTT; CDR3: CSASPPGTANSPLHF
D: NA; J: TRBJ2-7; V: TRBV13; size: NA; DNA: TGTGCCAGCAGCTTTTTTCTCCGACAGACCCCCTACGAGCAGTACTTC; CDR3: CASSFFLRQTPYEQYF
D: NA; J: TRBJ2-3; V: TRBV12-3/TRBV12-4; size: NA; DNA: TGTGCCAGCAAAAACCGGGGAGATACGCAGTATTTT; CDR3: CASKNRGDTQYF
D: NA; J: TRBJ1-4; V: TRBV2; size: few; DNA: TGTGCCAGCAGCGCGGACTTAAATGAAAAACTGTTTTTT; CDR3: CASSADLNEKLFF
D: NA; J: TRBJ2-2; V: TRBV6-1; size: NA; DNA: TGTGCCAGCAGTGAAGATGCCGCCAGGGCGATCACCGGGGAGCTGTTTTTT; CDR3: CASSEDAARAITGELFF
D: TRBD2; J: TRBJ2-2; V: TRBV6-6; size: NA; DNA: TGTGCCAGCAGTCTAGCGGGGAACGGGGAGCTGTTTTTT; CDR3: CASSLAGNGELFF
D: NA; J: TRBJ2-3; V: TRBV6-2/TRBV6-3; size: NA; DNA: TGTGCCAGCAGCCCCGCCGCAGTCACAGATACGCAGTATTTT; CDR3: CASSPAAVTDTQYF
D: NA; J: TRBJ1-1; V: TRBV18; size: few; DNA: TGTGCCAGCTCACCTTCCACGGGAATGAACACTGAAGCTTTCTTT; CDR3: CASSPSTGMNTEAFF